The 16 T cell receptor beta chains below were found in one sample sequenced in a study of shared clonotypes between healthy human individuals. The repertoire was sequenced with immunoSEQ multiplex PCR; TCRdb's copy has only in-frame clones and lacks some. Of about 2,500,000 clones in the sample, around nine tenths were seen once. Source material: naive CD4+ T cells sorted from blood. Subset in this sample: CD45RA+ positively selected. These receptors all stem from a man younger than 30 in good health.

The chain carries TRBV18 and TRBJ1-5; tentatively, D is TRBD1 (6 bases). This CDR3 contains 16 residues. V was trimmed by 0 bases and J by 4 bases, leaving 13 bases between them. In germline, CDR1 is KGHSH, CDR2 LQKENI. The CDR3 spells CASSPPGRGGNQPQHF. As DNA, the CDR3 is TGTGCCAGCTCACCACCGGGCAGGGGTGGGAATCAGCCCCAGCATTTT.

V and J are TRBV6-1 and TRBJ1-3, with no clear D. CDR1 is MNHNS and CDR2 is SASEGT in the germline V gene. Deletions cut 6 bases from V and 0 bases from J, with 9 bases between. There are 14 residues in the CDR3. The CDR3, as DNA: TGTGCCAGCAGATCAGCGAACTCTGGAAACACCATATATTTT. It translates to CASRSANSGNTIYF.

Comment on this clone: Distinct nucleotide sequences in the sample also encode this CDR3. This chain joins TRBV18 and TRBJ1-1, with D uncertain. Germline V lookup: CDR1 KGHSH, CDR2 LQKENI. The CDR3 is made up of 13 amino acids. V was shortened by 1 base and J by 1 base, with 4 bases between the two germline ends. CDR3 amino acids: CASSPHQNTEAFF. The CDR3 region has the DNA TGTGCCAGCTCACCACATCAGAACACTGAAGCTTTCTTT. Based on the CDR3 plus reference TRBV18 and TRBJ1-1, the full variable domain is NAGVMQNPRHLVRRRGQEARLRCSPMKGHSHVYWYRQLPEEGLKFMVYLQKENIIDESGMPKERFSAEFPKEGPSILRIQQVVRGDSAAYFCASSPHQNTEAFFGQGTRLTVV.

V is TRBV9 and J is TRBJ2-3; D ambiguous. The CDR3 loop spans 13 amino acids. Trimming removed 3 bases from V and 3 bases from J, with 8 bases in between. CDR1 SGDLS and CDR2 YYNGEE come from the germline V gene. The CDR3 loop is CASSARQTDTQYF. The CDR3 DNA is TGTGCCAGCAGCGCCCGTCAGACAGATACGCAGTATTTT. Based on the CDR3 plus reference TRBV9 and TRBJ2-3, the full variable domain is DSGVTQTPKHLITATGQRVTLRCSPRSGDLSVYWYQQSLDQGLQFLIQYYNGEERAKGNILERFSAQQFPDLHSELNLSSLELGDSALYFCASSARQTDTQYFGPGTRLTVL.

The rearrangement links TRBV14 to TRBJ2-7; D possibly corresponds to TRBD2 (5 bases). The CDR3 sequence is 14 residues long. Germline CDR1 and CDR2: SGHDN and FVKESK. Trimming cost V 5 bases and J 5 bases, with 16 bases left between them. CDR3 loop: CASSGLGKMNEQYF. The CDR3 DNA reads TGTGCCAGCAGCGGCCTCGGGAAGATGAACGAGCAGTACTTC.

The chain uses TRBV5-1 and TRBJ2-6; unclear D gene. Deletions cut 0 bases from V and 2 bases from J, with 9 bases between. This CDR3 has 16 residues. Per germline, CDR1 SGHRS and CDR2 YFSETQ. The CDR3 nucleotides read TGCGCCAGCAGCTTGGCCGTTGGGGCTGGGGCCAACGTCCTGACTTTC. This sequence encodes CASSLAVGAGANVLTF.

This clone was detected once. The same CDR3 is also encoded by other DNA sequences in this sample. This chain joins TRBV6-6 and TRBJ1-5, with D unresolved. The CDR3 is 14 amino acids. Germline assignment: CDR1 MNHNY and CDR2 SVGAGI (reference sequence). V lost 2 bases to trimming and J lost 2 bases, with 7 bases between them. CDR3 in DNA: TGTGCCAGCAGTTACGGAACAGGCAATCAGCCCCAGCATTTT. Protein product: CASSYGTGNQPQHF.

The chain combines TRBV7-2 with TRBJ1-1; D is undetermined. This CDR3 spans 11 amino acids. V lost 5 bases, J lost 8 bases, and 9 bases lay in between. Germline V gene lookup returns CDR1 SGHTA and CDR2 FQGNSA. This CDR3 is CASSRQVEAFF. The CDR3 DNA reads TGTGCCAGCAGCCGCCAGGTAGAAGCTTTCTTT.

Note on this clone: Distinct nucleotide sequences in the sample also encode this CDR3. The chain links TRBV14 to TRBJ2-7; possibly TRBD2 for D (6 bases). The CDR3 runs to 13 residues. Germline loops: CDR1 SGHDN, CDR2 FVKESK. V lost 1 base, J lost 4 bases, and 8 bases lay in between. The CDR3 loop reads CASSQVRGYEQYF. The CDR3 DNA is TGTGCCAGCAGCCAAGTTCGGGGGTACGAGCAGTACTTC.

The rearrangement joins TRBV7-9 to TRBJ1-1; TRBD1 aligns across 10 bases. The CDR3 spans 15 residues. Unmatched junction bases numbered 4, after V lost 5 bases and J lost 1 base. The germline V gene encodes CDR1 SEHNR and CDR2 FQNEAQ (reference sequence). CDR3: CASSGGQGPNTEAFF. In DNA form, the CDR3 reads TGTGCCAGCAGCGGGGGACAGGGGCCGAACACTGAAGCTTTCTTT.

The chain recombines TRBV30 with TRBJ2-6, with TRBD1 as a possible D gene (6 bases). The germline gives CDR1 GTSNPN, CDR2 SVGIG (reference sequence). Trimming cost V 3 bases and J 4 bases, with 13 bases left between them. This CDR3 is 15 amino acids long. CDR3 bases: TGTGCCTGGAGCATGATGGGGGCCGGGGCCAACGTCCTGACTTTC. Residues: CAWSMMGAGANVLTF.

In this sample, this clone turned up once. The CDR3 DNA sequence: TGTGCCAGCACCCCCTTTTCGGGACAGGGGCACAATGAGCAGTTCTTC. Its protein is CASTPFSGQGHNEQFF. This sequence joins TRBV6-6 and TRBJ2-1; 10 positions match TRBD1. Per the germline V gene, CDR1 is MNHNY and CDR2 is SVGAGI (reference sequence). This CDR3 has 16 amino acids. V lost 7 bases to trimming and J lost 5 bases; unmatched junction nucleotides: 11.

V and J are TRBV7-2 and TRBJ2-3, with D tentatively TRBD1 or TRBD2 (5 bases each). V lost 0 bases, J lost 10 bases, and 5 bases lay in between. CDR1 and CDR2 (germline): SGHTA, FQGNSA. The CDR3 extends over 11 amino acids. The DNA for the CDR3 is TGTGCCAGCAGCTTAGCGGGGGCGCAGTATTTT. Translating gives CASSLAGAQYF. The whole variable domain, remainder taken from reference TRBV7-2 and TRBJ2-3, is GAGVSQSPSNKVTEKGKDVELRCDPISGHTALYWYRQSLGQGLEFLIYFQGNSAPDKSGLPSDRFSAERTGGSVSTLTIQRTQQEDSAVYLCASSLAGAQYFGPGTRLTVL.

For this clone: At the DNA level, this CDR3 is encoded by other sequences in the same sample as well. V gene TRBV7-2 combines with J gene TRBJ2-2; D is unclear. The V gene's germline CDR1 is SGHTA and CDR2 FQGNSA. The CDR3 consists of 16 residues. V was pared by 1 base and J by 1 base, with 10 bases between. CDR3: CASSLVGGVNTGELFF. The CDR3 DNA sequence: TGTGCCAGCAGCTTAGTCGGCGGAGTGAACACCGGGGAGCTGTTTTTT.

The chain uses TRBV19 and TRBJ1-3; 9 bases fit TRBD1. Per germline, CDR1 LNHDA and CDR2 SQIVND (reference sequence). This CDR3 is 18 amino acids long. The junction had 11 bases not matched to a gene; V was cut back by 5 bases and J by 0 bases. The CDR3 region is CASSSPRDRAFSGNTIYF. The CDR3 DNA follows: TGTGCCAGTAGTTCTCCCCGGGACAGGGCTTTCTCTGGAAACACCATATATTTT.

The chain is built from TRBV6-6 and TRBJ2-4, with D possibly matching TRBD2 (6 bases). The CDR3 runs 12 residues. The germline V and J ends were trimmed by 4 bases and 5 bases, with 6 bases remaining between them. Germline values: CDR1 MNHNY, CDR2 SVGAGI (reference sequence). In DNA, the CDR3 is TGTGCCAGCAGTTCGGGGGAAAACATTCAGTACTTC. The encoded protein is CASSSGENIQYF.